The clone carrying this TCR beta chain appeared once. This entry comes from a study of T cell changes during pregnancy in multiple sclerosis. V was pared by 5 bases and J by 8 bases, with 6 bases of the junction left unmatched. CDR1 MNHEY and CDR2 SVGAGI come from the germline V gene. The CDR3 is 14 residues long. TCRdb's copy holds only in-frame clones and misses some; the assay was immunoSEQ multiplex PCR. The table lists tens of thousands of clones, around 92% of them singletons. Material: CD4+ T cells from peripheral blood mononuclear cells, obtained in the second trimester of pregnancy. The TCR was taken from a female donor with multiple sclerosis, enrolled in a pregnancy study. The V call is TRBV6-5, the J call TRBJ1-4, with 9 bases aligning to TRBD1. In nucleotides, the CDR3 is TGTGCCAGCAGTCCTGGGACAGGGCGGGAAAAACTGTTTTTT. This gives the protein CASSPGTGREKLFF.